The 12 T cell receptor beta chains below were found in one sample sequenced in a study of CD8 T cells in Susac syndrome. RNA amounts of roughly 0.45 to 1 ug underwent reverse transcription with random hexamers. TCRdb re-called the immunoSEQ multiplex PCR reads with MiXCR, one entry per CDR3 protein. The data show about 100,000 distinct CDR3 sequences, roughly 96% seen once. Material: CD8+ T cells from PBMCs. The receptors were gathered from a human donor with Susac syndrome.

Here the CDR3 DNA reads TGTGCCAGCAGCTCTACAGGGAATAATTCACCCCTCCACTTT. This gives the protein CASSSTGNNSPLHF. This chain links TRBV7-2 with TRBJ1-6; maybe TRBD1 (6 bases). The germline gives CDR1 SGHTA, CDR2 FQGNSA. The CDR3 has 14 amino acids. Trimming stripped 4 bases from V and 5 bases from J, with 9 bases between.

The V and J genes are TRBV15 and TRBJ2-5; D not certain. Trimming removed 6 bases from V and 5 bases from J, with 13 bases in between. The CDR3 spans 13 residues. CDR1 and CDR2 (germline): LNHNV, YYDKDF (reference sequence). The CDR3 region is CATRPDGQETQYF. The CDR3, as DNA: TGTGCCACCAGGCCGGACGGTCAGGAGACCCAGTACTTC.

The rearrangement links TRBV15 to TRBJ2-5; 7 nucleotides match TRBD2. Per germline, CDR1 LNHNV and CDR2 YYDKDF (reference sequence). V lost 2 bases and J lost 5; bases outside the gene matches: 5. The CDR3 covers 14 residues. CDR3 DNA: TGTGCCACCAGCAGAAGCGGGATAGCGGAGACCCAGTACTTC. Its protein is CATSRSGIAETQYF.

V and J are TRBV10-2 and TRBJ2-7, with 13 bases lining up with TRBD2. There are 16 residues in the CDR3. Germline CDR1 and CDR2: WSHSY and SAAADI. With V trimmed by 5 bases and J by 2 bases, 6 bases remained unmatched. The CDR3 region is CASSKLAGGPTYEQYF. For the CDR3, the DNA is TGCGCCAGCAGTAAACTAGCGGGAGGGCCCACCTACGAGCAGTACTTC.

The chain joins TRBV3-1 to TRBJ2-1, with D perhaps TRBD2 (5 bases). Germline V lookup: CDR1 LGHDT, CDR2 YNNKEL (reference sequence). V lost 6 bases, J lost 6 bases, and 12 bases lay in between. The length of the CDR3 is 13 residues. CDR3 nucleotide sequence: TGTGCCAGCAGTCGGGCTAGCAGCAATGAGCAGTTCTTC. Translation gives CASSRASSNEQFF.

V is TRBV12-3 or TRBV12-4 and J is TRBJ2-7; 7 bases map to TRBD1. This CDR3 is 21 amino acids long. Losses at the gene ends were 3 bases for V and 5 bases for J; bases not matched to a gene: 28. This CDR3 is CASSFVSRLPLTRGQRNEQYF. The DNA of the CDR3 is TGTGCCAGCAGTTTTGTCTCGCGGTTACCGTTGACGAGGGGGCAACGGAACGAGCAGTACTTC.

This chain links TRBV3-1 with TRBJ1-5; weak D call: TRBD1 (5 bases). Trimming cost V 1 base and J 5 bases, with 6 bases left between them. This CDR3 contains 13 residues. The germline gives CDR1 LGHDT, CDR2 YNNKEL (reference sequence). The chain's CDR3 is CASSQVGDQPQHF. In DNA form, the CDR3 reads TGTGCCAGCAGCCAAGTAGGGGATCAGCCCCAGCATTTT.

The V gene is TRBV7-3, the J gene TRBJ2-1, with 14 bases identical to TRBD2. This CDR3 comprises 19 residues. Germline CDR1 reads SGHTA; CDR2 reads FQGTGA. The ends lost 0 bases at V and 4 bases at J; junction bases unmatched: 8. CDR3 protein: CASSLTGLAGDRLYNEQFF. The CDR3 DNA sequence: TGTGCCAGCAGCTTAACGGGACTAGCGGGAGATAGACTGTACAATGAGCAGTTCTTC.

The chain carries TRBV29-1 and TRBJ2-5; 7 nucleotides match TRBD1. With 0 bases clipped from V and 7 bases from J, the junction kept 11 bases outside the gene matches. CDR1 is SQVTM, CDR2 ANQGSEA, per germline. The CDR3 consists of 15 residues. The CDR3 spells CSVEEGQDSGGTQYF. The CDR3 nucleotides are TGCAGCGTTGAAGAAGGGCAGGACTCAGGGGGGACCCAGTACTTC.

The rearrangement uses TRBV5-1 and TRBJ1-2; D is unclear. Germline CDR1 reads SGHRS; CDR2 reads YFSETQ. This CDR3 region has 13 residues. Trimming removed 0 bases at V and 3 bases at J, with 6 bases between. The DNA of the CDR3 is TGCGCCAGCAGCTTGGGGACCTACTATGGCTACACCTTC. Residues: CASSLGTYYGYTF.

CDR3 residues: CASSVGSGYNEQFF. CDR3 DNA sequence: TGTGCCAGCAGCGTTGGTAGCGGCTACAATGAGCAGTTCTTC. V and J are TRBV9 and TRBJ2-1; D perhaps matches TRBD2 (6 bases). Looked up from germline, CDR1 is SGDLS and CDR2 is YYNGEE. The CDR3 is 14 amino acids. Trimming stripped 2 bases from V and 3 bases from J, with 9 bases between.

This rearrangement joins TRBV20-1 to TRBJ1-1; a possible D gene is TRBD1 (6 bases). The CDR3 contains 13 residues. V lost 6 bases and J lost 1, with 12 bases in between. Germline CDR1 reads DFQATT; CDR2 reads SNEGSKA (reference sequence). CDR3 sequence reads: CSAPDSRNTEAFF. For the CDR3, the DNA is TGCAGTGCGCCGGACAGCAGGAACACTGAAGCTTTCTTT.